The clone carrying this T cell receptor (beta chain) was recorded at least ten times. Its antigen remains unidentified. This record comes from a study of shared clonotypes between healthy human individuals. Across the whole study: Researchers assigned three CD4 naive, three CD4 memory, two CD8 naive and one CD8 memory plate to each donor.

Regarding the study as a whole: Sequencing of the sorted subsets was shown by rarefaction to be incomplete despite large depth.

In the source study's methods: As immunoSEQ supplied junction-only sequences (without quality scores), filtering differed. Measured with immunoSEQ multiplex PCR; TCRdb has only the in-frame clones, and not every one. Clone size and V and J calls were adopted from that table, with D and trimming inferred from the DNA. The table records approximately 340,000 clones, 73% of them present only once. Per germline, CDR1 MNHNS and CDR2 SASEGT. CDR3 length equals 14 residues. The V and J ends lost 7 bases and 7 bases respectively, with 17 bases between them. Sequencing was performed on memory CD4+ T cells sorted from blood. Subset of the sample: CD45RA-negative fraction. The chain has TRBV6-1 and TRBJ2-1, with no clear D. This clonotype originated in a man aged 30-40 years in good health. CDR3 nucleotide sequence: TGTGCCAGCACGGAAGGCCCTAGACGTAATGAGCAGTTCTTC. This gives the protein CASTEGPRRNEQFF.